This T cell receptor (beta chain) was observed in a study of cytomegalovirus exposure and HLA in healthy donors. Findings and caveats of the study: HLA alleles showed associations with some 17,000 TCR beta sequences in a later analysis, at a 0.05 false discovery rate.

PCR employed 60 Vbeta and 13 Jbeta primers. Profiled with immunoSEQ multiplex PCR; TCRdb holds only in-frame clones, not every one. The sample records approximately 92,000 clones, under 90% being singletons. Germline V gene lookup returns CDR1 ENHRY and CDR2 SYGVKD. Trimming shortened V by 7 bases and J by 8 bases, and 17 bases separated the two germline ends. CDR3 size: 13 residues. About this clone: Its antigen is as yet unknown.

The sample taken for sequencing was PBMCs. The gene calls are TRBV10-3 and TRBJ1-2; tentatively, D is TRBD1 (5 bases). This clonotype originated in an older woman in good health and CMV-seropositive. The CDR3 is CAIKGDQEGGYTF. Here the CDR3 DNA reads TGTGCCATCAAAGGGGATCAAGAAGGGGGCTACACCTTC.